The 21 T cell receptor beta chains presented below share a single source sample, sequenced in a study of T cells in Graves' hyperthyroidism and ophthalmopathy. What was amplified from RNA transcripts were TCR beta CDR3 regions. Initially, a first-round RT-PCR of the TCR CDR3 employed the HTBI primer set. From the multiplex PCR reads, TCRdb called clonotypes with MiXCR, one entry per CDR3 protein. The repertoire holds some 580,000 distinct CDR3 sequences, with more than 15% as singletons. Sequenced material: blood. These receptor sequences come from a woman between 40 and 55 years old with Graves' ophthalmopathy.

This clonotype was counted many times. The gene calls are TRBV3-1 and TRBJ2-1; D is unclear. With 0 bases removed from V and 10 bases from J, the gap between germline ends came to 13 bases. Germline V gene lookup returns CDR1 LGHDT and CDR2 YNNKEL (reference sequence). CDR3 length: 14 amino acids. CDR3 in amino acids: CASSQDQVEREQFF. For the CDR3, the DNA is TGTGCCAGCAGCCAAGATCAAGTGGAGAGAGAGCAGTTCTTC.

On this clonotype: Since a much larger clone is just one base distant, this may be a read error. The chain is built from TRBV6-2 or TRBV6-3 and TRBJ2-3; 7 bases align to TRBD2. The germline V gene has CDR1 MNHEY and CDR2 SVGEGT. This CDR3 has 16 residues. The CDR3 protein is CAGSGWGTTNTDTQYF. The CDR3, as DNA: TGTGCCGGCAGTGGCTGGGGGACTACAAACACAGATACGCAGTATTTT.

V and J are TRBV20-1 and TRBJ2-4; 13 bases fit TRBD2. CDR1 is DFQATT and CDR2 is SNEGSKA in the germline V gene (reference sequence). The trim removed 6 bases at V and 2 bases at J, leaving 10 bases unmatched. The CDR3 length is 17 residues. CDR3 in DNA: TGCAGTGCCCGAGGGGGGGGGACTAGCGGGACCAAAAACATTCAGTACTTC. Amino acid sequence: CSARGGGTSGTKNIQYF.

V and J are TRBV11-2 and TRBJ2-1; the match to TRBD2 covers 7 bases. From germline, CDR1 is SGHAT and CDR2 FQNNGV. V lost 5 bases, J lost 5 bases, and 6 bases stayed unmatched. The CDR3 is 14 amino acids. CDR3 sequence (DNA): TGTGCCAGCAGCGGGAGGGCCCTTAACAATGAGCAGTTCTTC. Its protein is CASSGRALNNEQFF.

V usage is TRBV28 and J usage is TRBJ1-6; D may be TRBD1 (5 bases). V lost 6 bases, J lost 8 bases, and 8 bases lay in between. The germline CDR1 and CDR2 sequences are MDHEN and SYDVKM. This CDR3 contains 12 residues. CDR3 nucleotides: TGTGCCAGCAGGGGGCCTGATTCACCCCTCCACTTT. Translated, it gives CASRGPDSPLHF. The variable domain in full, completed from reference TRBV28 and TRBJ1-6, reads DVKVTQSSRYLVKRTGEKVFLECVQDMDHENMFWYRQDPGLGLRLIYFSYDVKMKEKGDIPEGYSVSREKKERFSLILESASTNQTSMYLCASRGPDSPLHFGNGTRLTVT.

This clonotype was found many times. The DNA of the CDR3 is TGTGCCAGCAGACGGACAGGGTTGGGTGGAAACACCATATATTTT. It specifies CASRRTGLGGNTIYF. This chain uses TRBV12-3 or TRBV12-4 with TRBJ1-3; TRBD1 matches at 8 bases. The CDR3 sequence is 15 residues long. V shed 6 bases and J 3 bases; nucleotides not matched to a gene: 7.

The chain is built from TRBV28 and TRBJ2-7; 7 positions agree with TRBD1. Germline values: CDR1 MDHEN, CDR2 SYDVKM. J was trimmed by 7 bases and V by 6 bases; bases with no gene match: 12. CDR3 length equals 14 residues. CDR3 residues: CASRGTAGGWEQYF. CDR3 coding DNA: TGTGCCAGCAGGGGAACGGCAGGGGGTTGGGAGCAGTACTTC.

The chain couples TRBV2 to TRBJ1-5; D not certain. This CDR3 is 14 amino acids long. Germline values: CDR1 SNHLY, CDR2 FYNNEI. Trimming took 7 bases from V and 4 from J, leaving 14 bases between them. The CDR3, as DNA: TGTGCCAGCAATGGAGGTGACGAGAATCAGCCCCAGCATTTT. Encoded protein: CASNGGDENQPQHF.

This clonotype was recorded many times. The rearrangement uses TRBV12-3 or TRBV12-4 and TRBJ2-7, with D tentatively TRBD2 (6 bases). The V and J ends lost 1 base and 2 bases respectively, with 12 bases between them. This CDR3 has 15 residues. CDR3 sequence: CASSLVGGTPYEQYF. The CDR3 coding sequence is TGTGCCAGCAGTTTAGTCGGGGGAACCCCCTACGAGCAGTACTTC.

This clonotype was recorded at least ten times. The chain joins TRBV5-5 to TRBJ2-3; TRBD2 matches 9 bases. After removal of 6 bases from V and 5 bases from J, the junction contained 4 bases not matched to a gene. The CDR3 contains 13 residues. Germline V lookup: CDR1 SGHKS, CDR2 YYEKEE (reference sequence). The CDR3 coding sequence is TGTGCCAGCATGACTAGCGGTGGAGATACGCAGTATTTT. It encodes CASMTSGGDTQYF.

In DNA form, the CDR3 reads TGTGCCAGCAGTCCGCTGAAGGGACCTAACTATGGCTACACCTTC. Translated, it gives CASSPLKGPNYGYTF. J is TRBJ1-2 and V is TRBV27; D perhaps matches TRBD1 (5 bases). Germline-derived CDR1 and CDR2 are MNHEY and SMNVEV (reference sequence). V gave up 5 bases and J gave up 0 bases, with 13 bases separating them. This CDR3 contains 15 residues.

The table lists this clonotype with a few counts. This rearrangement joins TRBV9 to TRBJ2-1; D is perhaps TRBD1 (7 bases). CDR3 length equals 16 residues. Trimming stripped 0 bases from V and 9 bases from J, with 19 bases between. CDR1 SGDLS and CDR2 YYNGEE come from the germline V gene. DNA for the CDR3: TGTGCCAGCAGCGTAGTAGGGGGCTGGGAGGCAGGTGAGCAGTTCTTC. This sequence encodes CASSVVGGWEAGEQFF.

This clonotype was detected ten times or more. This chain uses TRBV6-1 with TRBJ2-1; D assignment may be TRBD1 or TRBD2 (5 bases each). Per germline, CDR1 MNHNS and CDR2 SASEGT. The V end lost 5 bases, the J end lost 4 bases, and 12 bases lay between the germline ends. The CDR3 runs to 14 residues. CDR3 sequence reads: CASSYGDGYNEQFF. The DNA for the CDR3 is TGTGCCAGCAGTTACGGGGACGGGTACAATGAGCAGTTCTTC.

The CDR3 protein is CASSQDSPASGRNEQFF. For the CDR3, the DNA is TGCGCCAGCAGCCAAGATAGCCCTGCCAGCGGGAGAAATGAGCAGTTCTTC. The chain uses TRBV4-1 and TRBJ2-1; 8 bases map to TRBD2. Unmatched junction bases numbered 11, after V lost 0 bases and J lost 7 bases. Per the germline V gene, CDR1 is MGHRA and CDR2 is YSYEKL. The CDR3 is 17 residues long.

At least ten counts were recorded for this clonotype. The J gene is TRBJ1-1, the V gene TRBV10-3; the match to TRBD1 covers 7 bases. V shed 5 bases, J shed 8 bases, and the junction held 5 bases outside the gene matches. Germline values: CDR1 ENHRY, CDR2 SYGVKD. The CDR3 runs 12 residues. The CDR3 region is CAISPRTGEAFF. DNA of the CDR3: TGTGCCATCAGTCCGAGGACAGGAGAAGCTTTCTTT.

This clonotype was counted a few times. This chain connects TRBV20-1 to TRBJ2-7; a possible D gene is TRBD2 (6 bases). V shed 0 bases and J shed 0 bases, with 12 bases lying between them. The CDR3 contains 15 residues. Germline CDR1 DFQATT, CDR2 SNEGSKA (reference sequence). CDR3 bases: TGCAGTGCTAGAGAATCGGGGGTACCCTCCTACGAGCAGTACTTC. As protein: CSARESGVPSYEQYF.

This clonotype was seen repeatedly, ten times or more. J is TRBJ1-1 and V is TRBV3-1; a weak D match, TRBD1 (5 bases). CDR1 LGHDT and CDR2 YNNKEL come from the germline V gene (reference sequence). The CDR3 is 12 amino acids. Between the trimmed V and J ends, which lost 3 bases and 4 bases, there was a span of 6 bases. The CDR3 reads CASSQGPTEAFF. DNA of the CDR3: TGTGCCAGCAGCCAGGGGCCCACTGAAGCTTTCTTT.

Worth noting for this clonotype: A much larger clone lies a single base off, so this may be a read error. The J gene is TRBJ2-7, the V gene TRBV27, with TRBD1 matching over 9 bases. Germline V CDR1 and CDR2: MNHEY, SMNVEV (reference sequence). The CDR3 has 14 amino acids. J lost 3 bases, V lost 7 bases, and 7 bases had no gene match. Written as DNA, the CDR3 is TGTGCCAGCAAAAGGACAGGGGCGGGCTACGAGCAGTACTTC. This gives the protein CASKRTGAGYEQYF.

This clonotype was found many times. The chain recombines TRBV30 with TRBJ1-2; D not certain. This CDR3 comprises 13 residues. V lost 0 bases and J 8 bases, leaving 13 bases between the germline ends. Germline CDR1 GTSNPN, CDR2 SVGIG (reference sequence). Written as DNA, the CDR3 is TGTGCCTGGAGTGTACAAGGAGCAGTCGGCTACACCTTC. Translating it yields CAWSVQGAVGYTF.

This clonotype occurred a few times. The chain couples TRBV10-1 to TRBJ2-3, with TRBD2 matching over 9 bases. The V and J ends lost 2 bases and 3 bases, in that order; junction bases with no gene match: 6. The CDR3 extends over 16 amino acids. Germline CDR1 WNHNN, CDR2 SYGVQD (reference sequence). CDR3 coding DNA: TGCGCCAGCAGTGAGGGAGCGGGAGGAAGGACAGATACGCAGTATTTT. This codes for CASSEGAGGRTDTQYF.

At least ten counts were recorded for this clonotype. This chain joins TRBV2 and TRBJ1-5, with 9 bases fitting TRBD1. Per the germline V gene, CDR1 is SNHLY and CDR2 is FYNNEI. The trim removed 6 bases at V and 4 bases at J, leaving 4 bases unmatched. The CDR3 spans 14 residues. CDR3 in DNA: TGTGCCAGCAGCGCCGGGACAGGGAATCAGCCCCAGCATTTT. Encoded protein: CASSAGTGNQPQHF.